This TCR beta chain was identified in a study of blood T cell repertoires in COVID-19. Assay used: immunoSEQ multiplex PCR; TCRdb lists only in-frame clones, some missing. The sample includes over 200,000 clones, 84% seen only once; the top ten take approximately 1.8%. The CDR3 is 12 amino acids. The V end was cut by 0 bases, the J end by 9 bases, with 9 bases between. CDR1 is SGHDT, CDR2 YYEEEE, per germline. The TCR was taken from a man aged 55 to 70 who had recovered from COVID-19. The chain has TRBV5-6 and TRBJ1-2; D unclear. Material: PBMCs or T cells enriched from blood (not recorded which). The chain's CDR3 is CASSLDEGSYTF. The CDR3 DNA sequence: TGTGCCAGCAGCTTGGACGAGGGTAGCTACACCTTC. Using reference TRBV5-6 and TRBJ1-2 for the parts outside the CDR3, the full variable domain is DAGVTQSPTHLIKTRGQQVTLRCSPKSGHDTVSWYQQALGQGPQFIFQYYEEEERQRGNFPDRFSGHQFPNYSSELNVNALLLGDSALYLCASSLDEGSYTFGSGTRLTVV.